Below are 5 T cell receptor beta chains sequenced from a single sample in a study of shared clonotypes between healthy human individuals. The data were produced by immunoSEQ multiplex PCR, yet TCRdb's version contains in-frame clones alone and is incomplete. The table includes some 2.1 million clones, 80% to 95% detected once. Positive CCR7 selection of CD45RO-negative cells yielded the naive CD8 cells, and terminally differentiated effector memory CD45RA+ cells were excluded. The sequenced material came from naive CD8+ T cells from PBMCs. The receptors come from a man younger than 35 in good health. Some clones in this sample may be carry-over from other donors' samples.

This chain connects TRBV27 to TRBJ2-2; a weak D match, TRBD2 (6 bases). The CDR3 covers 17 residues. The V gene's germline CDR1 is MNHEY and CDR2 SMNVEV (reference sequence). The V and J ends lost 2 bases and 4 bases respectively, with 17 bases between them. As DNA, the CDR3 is TGTGCCAGCAGTTTAAGACCGGGGGTGCTTGGCACCGGGGAGCTGTTTTTT. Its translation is CASSLRPGVLGTGELFF.

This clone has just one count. Here the CDR3 DNA reads TGCGCCAGCAGTGACGGGGGGCTGATAGAGACCCAGTACTTC. This codes for CASSDGGLIETQYF. V usage is TRBV10-1 and J usage is TRBJ2-5; D is perhaps TRBD2 (7 bases). Germline values: CDR1 WNHNN, CDR2 SYGVQD (reference sequence). The CDR3 totals 14 residues. Trimming cost V 3 bases and J 4 bases, with 12 bases left between them.

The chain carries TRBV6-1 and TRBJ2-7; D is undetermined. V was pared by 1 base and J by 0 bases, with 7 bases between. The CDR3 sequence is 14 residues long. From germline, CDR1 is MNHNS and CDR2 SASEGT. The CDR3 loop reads CASSEGRYSYEQYF. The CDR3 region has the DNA TGTGCCAGCAGTGAAGGTCGATACTCCTACGAGCAGTACTTC.

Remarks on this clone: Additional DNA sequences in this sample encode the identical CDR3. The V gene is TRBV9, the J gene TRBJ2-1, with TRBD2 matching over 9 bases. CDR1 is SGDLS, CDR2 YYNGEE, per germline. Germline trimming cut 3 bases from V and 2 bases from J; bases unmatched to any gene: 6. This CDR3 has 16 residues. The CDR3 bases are TGTGCCAGCAGCGCACCCGGGACTAGCCCCTACAATGAGCAGTTCTTC. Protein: CASSAPGTSPYNEQFF.

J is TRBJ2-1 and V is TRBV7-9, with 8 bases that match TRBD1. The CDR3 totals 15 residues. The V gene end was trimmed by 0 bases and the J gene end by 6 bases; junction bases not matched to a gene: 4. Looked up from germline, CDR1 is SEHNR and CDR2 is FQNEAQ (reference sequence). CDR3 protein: CASSLALQGGNEQFF. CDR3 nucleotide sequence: TGTGCCAGCAGCTTAGCGTTACAGGGGGGCAATGAGCAGTTCTTC.